This record covers a single TCR beta chain. Its antigen is currently unknown. The data belong to a study of OX40 agonist ivuxolimab in advanced cancers. At the level of the study: Participants, approximately 83% male, averaged roughly 59 years of age, ranging from roughly 23 to 90.

Clones were read by immunoSEQ multiplex PCR, and TCRdb kept only the in-frame ones, dropping some. The sample holds 30,000 to 35,000 clones, around 86% seen once. Regarding the study as a whole: At 0.1 to 3.0 mg/kg and by week 6, CD4+ and CD8+ T cells in the blood had expanded clonally.

Sequenced here: CD4+ or CD8+ T cells sorted from blood, sampled in a trial of the OX40 agonist ivuxolimab. The TCR comes from an adult with an advanced solid tumor such as melanoma, head and neck, liver or kidney cancer.

CDR3 in amino acids: CATSRELAEETQYF. DNA for the CDR3: TGTGCCACCAGCAGAGAACTAGCGGAAGAGACCCAGTACTTC. The chain couples TRBV15 to TRBJ2-5; 8 bases line up with TRBD2. This CDR3 region has 14 residues. The junction had 0 bases not matched to a gene; V was cut back by 0 bases and J by 3 bases. Germline CDR1 is LNHNV and CDR2 is YYDKDF (reference sequence).